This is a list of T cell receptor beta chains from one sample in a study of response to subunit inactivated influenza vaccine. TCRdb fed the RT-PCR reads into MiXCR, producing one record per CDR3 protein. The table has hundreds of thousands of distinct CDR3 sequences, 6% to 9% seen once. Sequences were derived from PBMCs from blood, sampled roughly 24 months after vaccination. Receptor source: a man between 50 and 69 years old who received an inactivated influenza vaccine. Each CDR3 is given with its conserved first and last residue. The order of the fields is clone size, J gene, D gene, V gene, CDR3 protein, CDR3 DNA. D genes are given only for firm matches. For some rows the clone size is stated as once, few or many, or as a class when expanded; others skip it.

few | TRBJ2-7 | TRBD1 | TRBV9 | CASSVTAGGTYEQYF | TGTGCCAGCAGCGTAACGGCAGGGGGTACCTACGAGCAGTACTTC
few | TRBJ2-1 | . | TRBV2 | CATSVNEQFF | TGTGCAACCTCGGTCAATGAGCAGTTCTTC
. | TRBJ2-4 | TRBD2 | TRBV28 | CASISGGVSKNIQYF | TGTGCCAGCATAAGCGGGGGGGTCAGCAAAAACATTCAGTACTTC
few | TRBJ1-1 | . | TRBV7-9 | CASSSIGGASEAFF | TGTGCCAGCAGCTCAATTGGGGGGGCATCTGAAGCTTTCTTT
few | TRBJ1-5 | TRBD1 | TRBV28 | CASSSPRQGGSNQPQHF | TGTGCCAGCAGTTCTCCCCGACAGGGGGGTAGCAATCAGCCCCAGCATTTT
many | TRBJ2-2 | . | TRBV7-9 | CASSSYRDTGELFF | TGTGCCAGCAGCTCATACAGGGACACCGGGGAGCTGTTTTTT
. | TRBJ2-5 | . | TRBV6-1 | CASSPPAPETQYF | TGTGCCAGCAGTCCGCCGGCCCCAGAGACCCAGTACTTC
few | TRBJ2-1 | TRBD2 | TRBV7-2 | CASSLRRGGPDEQFF | TGTGCCAGCAGCTTACGGCGGGGGGGCCCAGATGAGCAGTTCTTC
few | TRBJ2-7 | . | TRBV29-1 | CSVQQGYEQYF | TGCAGCGTCCAACAGGGATACGAGCAGTACTTC
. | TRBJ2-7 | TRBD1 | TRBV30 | CAWSVGQGYEQYF | TGTGCCTGGAGTGTGGGACAGGGCTACGAGCAGTACTTC
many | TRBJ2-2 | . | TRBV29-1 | CSVEPRSPYTGELFF | TGCAGCGTTGAGCCCCGGTCCCCTTACACCGGGGAGCTGTTTTTT
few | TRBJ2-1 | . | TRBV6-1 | CASSRFQWNEQFF | TGTGCCAGCAGCCGTTTCCAGTGGAATGAGCAGTTCTTC
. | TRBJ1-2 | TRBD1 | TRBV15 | CATSTPLLDRGFCYGYTF | TGTGCCACCAGCACACCCCTGTTGGACAGGGGGTTTTGCTATGGCTACACCTTC
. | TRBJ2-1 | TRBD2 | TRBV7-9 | CASSFFPDSGDRNEQFF | TGTGCCAGCAGCTTTTTTCCGGATAGCGGGGACCGCAATGAGCAGTTCTTC
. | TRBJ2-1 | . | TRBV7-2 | CASSLGVVNYNEQFF | TGTGCCAGCAGCTTAGGAGTCGTCAACTACAATGAGCAGTTCTTC
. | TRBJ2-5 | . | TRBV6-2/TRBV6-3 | CASSWKQETQYF | TGTGCCAGCAGTTGGAAACAAGAGACCCAGTACTTC
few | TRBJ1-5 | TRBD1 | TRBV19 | CASSIAGTGKQPQHF | TGTGCCAGTAGTATAGCGGGGACAGGGAAGCAGCCCCAGCATTTT